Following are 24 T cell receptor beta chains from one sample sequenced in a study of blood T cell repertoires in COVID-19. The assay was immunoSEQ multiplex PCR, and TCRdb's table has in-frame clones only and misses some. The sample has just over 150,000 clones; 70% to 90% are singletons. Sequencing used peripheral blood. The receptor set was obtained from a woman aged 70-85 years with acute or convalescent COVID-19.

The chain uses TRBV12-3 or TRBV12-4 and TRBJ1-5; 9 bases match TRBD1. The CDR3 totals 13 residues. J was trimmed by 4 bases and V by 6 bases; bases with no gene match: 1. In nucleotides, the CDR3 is TGTGCCAGCAGGGGGACAGGGAATCAGCCCCAGCATTTT. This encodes CASRGTGNQPQHF.

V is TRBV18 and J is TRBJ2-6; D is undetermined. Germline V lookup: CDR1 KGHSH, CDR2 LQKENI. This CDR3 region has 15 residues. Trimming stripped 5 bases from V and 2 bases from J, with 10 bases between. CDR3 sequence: CASSTKSPGANVLTF. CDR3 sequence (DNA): TGTGCCAGCTCAACCAAGAGCCCTGGGGCCAACGTCCTGACTTTC.

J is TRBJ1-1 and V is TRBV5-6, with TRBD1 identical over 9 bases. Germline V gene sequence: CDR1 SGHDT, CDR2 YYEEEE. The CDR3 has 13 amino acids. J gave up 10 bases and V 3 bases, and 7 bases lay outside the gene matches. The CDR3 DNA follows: TGTGCCAGCAGCTCGGGACAGGGAGATGGAGCTTTCTTT. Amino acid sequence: CASSSGQGDGAFF.

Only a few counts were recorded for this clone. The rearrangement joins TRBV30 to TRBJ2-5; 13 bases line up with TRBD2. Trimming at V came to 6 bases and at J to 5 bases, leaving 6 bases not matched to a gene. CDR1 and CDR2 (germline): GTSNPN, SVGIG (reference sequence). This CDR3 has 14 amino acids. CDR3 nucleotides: TGTGCCTGTCAGACTAGCGGGGGGTGGGAGACCCAGTACTTC. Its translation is CACQTSGGWETQYF.

CDR3: CSVATSGGGNQPQHF. CDR3 in DNA: TGCAGCGTGGCCACCTCGGGGGGTGGCAATCAGCCCCAGCATTTT. This chain connects TRBV29-1 to TRBJ1-5; maybe TRBD1 (5 bases). V lost 6 bases and J 2 bases, leaving 17 bases between the germline ends. Germline V lookup: CDR1 SQVTM, CDR2 ANQGSEA. The CDR3 loop spans 15 amino acids.

In DNA form, the CDR3 reads TGTGCCAGTAGTATCGTGGGACAGGCACCCCTCCACTTT. Translation: CASSIVGQAPLHF. The J gene is TRBJ1-6, the V gene TRBV19; 8 nucleotides line up with TRBD1. V trimming: 3 bases; J trimming: 11 bases; junction bases outside the gene matches: 3. Germline CDR1 reads LNHDA; CDR2 reads SQIVND (reference sequence). The CDR3 covers 13 residues.

The CDR3 here is CASSLYGDRVPQPQHF. In DNA, the CDR3 is TGTGCCAGCAGTTTATATGGGGACAGGGTGCCTCAGCCCCAGCATTTT. The chain uses TRBV27 and TRBJ1-5, with 9 bases that match TRBD1. CDR1 MNHEY and CDR2 SMNVEV come from the germline V gene (reference sequence). There are 16 residues in the CDR3. After removal of 1 base from V and 6 bases from J, the junction contained 7 bases not matched to a gene.

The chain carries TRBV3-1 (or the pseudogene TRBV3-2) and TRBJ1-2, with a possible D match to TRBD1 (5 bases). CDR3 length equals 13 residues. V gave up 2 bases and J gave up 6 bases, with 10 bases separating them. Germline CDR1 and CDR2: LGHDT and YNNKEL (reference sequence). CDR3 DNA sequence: TGTGCCAGCAGCCAATCAGGGTTGGATGGCTACACCTTC. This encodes CASSQSGLDGYTF.

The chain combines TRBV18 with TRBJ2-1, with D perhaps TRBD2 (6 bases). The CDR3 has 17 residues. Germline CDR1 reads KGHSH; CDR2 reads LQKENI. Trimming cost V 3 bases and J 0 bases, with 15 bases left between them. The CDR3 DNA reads TGTGCCAGCTCACCGCGGGGTTTATCAAGCTCCTACAATGAGCAGTTCTTC. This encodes CASSPRGLSSSYNEQFF.

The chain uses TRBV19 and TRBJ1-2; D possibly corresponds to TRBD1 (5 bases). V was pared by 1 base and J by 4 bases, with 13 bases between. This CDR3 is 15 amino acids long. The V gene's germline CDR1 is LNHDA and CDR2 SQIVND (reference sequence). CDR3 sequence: CASSIVFGALYGYTF. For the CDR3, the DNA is TGTGCCAGTAGTATAGTATTTGGGGCCCTCTATGGCTACACCTTC.

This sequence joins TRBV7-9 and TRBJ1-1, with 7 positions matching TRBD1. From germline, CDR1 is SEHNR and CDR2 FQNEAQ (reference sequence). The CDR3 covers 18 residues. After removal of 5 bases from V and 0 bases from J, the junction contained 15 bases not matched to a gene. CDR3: CASSRLGIPGTVNTEAFF. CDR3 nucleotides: TGTGCCAGCAGCCGACTCGGGATCCCCGGGACAGTGAACACTGAAGCTTTCTTT. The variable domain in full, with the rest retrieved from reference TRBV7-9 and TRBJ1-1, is DTGVSQNPRHKITKRGQNVTFRCDPISEHNRLYWYRQTLGQGPEFLTYFQNEAQLEKSRLLSDRFSAERPKGSFSTLEIQRTEQGDSAMYLCASSRLGIPGTVNTEAFFGQGTRLTVV.

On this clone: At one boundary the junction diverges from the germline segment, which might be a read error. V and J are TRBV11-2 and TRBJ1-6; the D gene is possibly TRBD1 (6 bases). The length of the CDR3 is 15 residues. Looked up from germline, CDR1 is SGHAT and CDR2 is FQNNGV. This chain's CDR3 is CASNLALRGNSPLHF. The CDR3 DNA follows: TGTGCCAGCAACTTAGCCCTGAGGGGGAATTCACCCCTCCACTTT.

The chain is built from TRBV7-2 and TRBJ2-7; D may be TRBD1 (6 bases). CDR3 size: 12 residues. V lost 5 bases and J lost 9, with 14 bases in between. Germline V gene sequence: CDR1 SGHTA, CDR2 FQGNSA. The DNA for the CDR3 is TGTGCCAGCAGCGCCCCGGACAGACGGCAGTACGTC. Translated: CASSAPDRRQYV.

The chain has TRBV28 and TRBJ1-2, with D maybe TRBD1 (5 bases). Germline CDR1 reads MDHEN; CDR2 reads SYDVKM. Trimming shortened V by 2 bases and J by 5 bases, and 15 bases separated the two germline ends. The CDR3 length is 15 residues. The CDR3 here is CASSLTGGSGYGYTF. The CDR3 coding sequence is TGTGCCAGCAGTTTAACGGGGGGTTCGGGATATGGCTACACCTTC.

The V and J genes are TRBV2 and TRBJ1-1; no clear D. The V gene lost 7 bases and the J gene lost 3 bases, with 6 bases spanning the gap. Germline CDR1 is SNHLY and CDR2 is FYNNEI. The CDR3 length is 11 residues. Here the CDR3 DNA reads TGTGCCAGCATATCCTACACTGAAGCTTTCTTT. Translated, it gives CASISYTEAFF.

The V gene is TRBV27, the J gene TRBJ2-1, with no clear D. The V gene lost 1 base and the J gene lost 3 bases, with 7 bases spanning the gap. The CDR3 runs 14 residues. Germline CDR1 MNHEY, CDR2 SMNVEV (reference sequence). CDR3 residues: CASSLFADYNEQFF. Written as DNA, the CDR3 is TGTGCCAGCAGTTTATTCGCAGACTACAATGAGCAGTTCTTC.

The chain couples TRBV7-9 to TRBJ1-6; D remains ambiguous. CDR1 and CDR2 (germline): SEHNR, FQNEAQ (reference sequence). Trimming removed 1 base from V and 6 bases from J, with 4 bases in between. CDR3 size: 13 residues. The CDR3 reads CASSLDSNSPLHF. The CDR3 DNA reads TGTGCCAGCAGCTTAGACTCTAATTCACCCCTCCACTTT.

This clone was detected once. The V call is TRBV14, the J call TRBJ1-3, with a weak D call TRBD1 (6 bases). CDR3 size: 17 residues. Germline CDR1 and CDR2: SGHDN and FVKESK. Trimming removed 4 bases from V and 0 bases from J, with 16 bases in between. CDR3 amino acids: CASSRRTATLSGNTIYF. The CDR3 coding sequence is TGTGCCAGCAGCCGCCGGACAGCTACTCTCTCTGGAAACACCATATATTTT.

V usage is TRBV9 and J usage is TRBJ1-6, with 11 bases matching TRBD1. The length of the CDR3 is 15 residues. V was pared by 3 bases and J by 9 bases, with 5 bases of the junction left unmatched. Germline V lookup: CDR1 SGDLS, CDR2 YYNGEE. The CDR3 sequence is CASSGGQGVGSPLHF. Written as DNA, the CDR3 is TGTGCCAGCAGCGGGGGACAGGGGGTAGGTTCACCCCTCCACTTT. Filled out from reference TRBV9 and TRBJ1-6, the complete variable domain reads DSGVTQTPKHLITATGQRVTLRCSPRSGDLSVYWYQQSLDQGLQFLIQYYNGEERAKGNILERFSAQQFPDLHSELNLSSLELGDSALYFCASSGGQGVGSPLHFGNGTRLTVT.

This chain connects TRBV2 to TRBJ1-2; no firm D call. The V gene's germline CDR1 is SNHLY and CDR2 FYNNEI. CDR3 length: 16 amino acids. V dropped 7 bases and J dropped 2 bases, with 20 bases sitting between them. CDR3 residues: CASTPLGQRRNYGYTF. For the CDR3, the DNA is TGTGCCAGCACTCCTCTGGGCCAACGAAGAAACTATGGCTACACCTTC.

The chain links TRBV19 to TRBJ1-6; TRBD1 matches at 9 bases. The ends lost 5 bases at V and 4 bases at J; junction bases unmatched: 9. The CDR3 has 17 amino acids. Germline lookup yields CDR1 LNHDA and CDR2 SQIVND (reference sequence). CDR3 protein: CASSPRTGALYNSPLHF. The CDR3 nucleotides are TGTGCCAGTAGTCCGCGGACAGGGGCACTTTATAATTCACCCCTCCACTTT.

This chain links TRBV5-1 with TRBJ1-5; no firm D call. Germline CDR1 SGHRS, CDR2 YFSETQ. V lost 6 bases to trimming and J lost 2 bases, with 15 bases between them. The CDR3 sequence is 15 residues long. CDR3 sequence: CASIPKGRRNQPQHF. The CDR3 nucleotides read TGCGCCAGCATCCCAAAAGGGAGGCGCAATCAGCCCCAGCATTTT.

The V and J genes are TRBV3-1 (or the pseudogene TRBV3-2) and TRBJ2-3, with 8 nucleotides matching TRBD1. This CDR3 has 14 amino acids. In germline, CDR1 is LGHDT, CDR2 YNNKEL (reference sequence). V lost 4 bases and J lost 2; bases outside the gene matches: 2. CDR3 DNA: TGTGCCAGCAGCCTCCAGGGGGCCACAGATACGCAGTATTTT. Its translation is CASSLQGATDTQYF.

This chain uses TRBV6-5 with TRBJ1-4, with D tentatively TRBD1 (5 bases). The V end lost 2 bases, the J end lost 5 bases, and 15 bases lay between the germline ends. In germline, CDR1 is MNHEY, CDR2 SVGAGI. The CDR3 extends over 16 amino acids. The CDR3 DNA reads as TGTGCCAGCAGTTACCTCCGGGACTCAAGGAATGAAAAACTGTTTTTT. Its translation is CASSYLRDSRNEKLFF.